The 13 T cell receptor beta chains in this list originate from one sample, sequenced in a study of T-cell memory formation after mild COVID-19. TCRdb called the 5' RACE reads again in MiXCR, with one record for every CDR3 protein. The repertoire consists of about 400,000 distinct CDR3 sequences, with about 25% occurring once and the leading ten covering roughly 13%. The material sequenced was PBMCs or a T cell subset sorted from them (not recorded which). The receptors shown here come from an adult woman who had mild COVID-19 (a few samples of this study predate the infection). Cell type and time point are not known.

This clonotype was picked up a small number of times. V gene TRBV10-3 combines with J gene TRBJ1-2; maybe TRBD1 (5 bases). CDR1 and CDR2 from the germline V gene are ENHRY and SYGVKD. Trimming removed 0 bases at V and 6 bases at J, with 11 bases between. This CDR3 comprises 14 residues. The CDR3 sequence is CAISESIQGHGYTF. CDR3 nucleotide sequence: TGTGCCATCAGTGAGTCGATCCAGGGCCATGGCTACACCTTC.

J is TRBJ1-2 and V is TRBV10-3, with TRBD1 identical over 10 bases. Germline V lookup: CDR1 ENHRY, CDR2 SYGVKD. The CDR3 spans 17 residues. The V and J ends lost 3 bases and 4 bases, in that order; junction bases with no gene match: 11. In DNA, the CDR3 is TGTGCCATCAGTGACCTGCACCGGGACAGGGGTTCCTATGGCTACACCTTC. Amino acid sequence: CAISDLHRDRGSYGYTF.

This clonotype was picked up a small number of times. This rearrangement joins TRBV6-6 to TRBJ2-7; tentative D call: TRBD1 (6 bases). This CDR3 contains 19 residues. Germline CDR1 MNHNY, CDR2 SVGAGI (reference sequence). Trimming cost V 4 bases and J 6 bases, with 31 bases left between them. In DNA, the CDR3 is TGTGCCAGCAGTTCCCCCACCGGGTGGGGGCCCCGGGCGACAAGCGAGCAGTACTTC. It translates to CASSSPTGWGPRATSEQYF.

In its sample, this clonotype was seen a few times. This chain joins TRBV12-3 or TRBV12-4 and TRBJ1-4; tentatively, D is TRBD1 (6 bases). The CDR3 sequence is 17 residues long. V dropped 6 bases and J dropped 0 bases, with 17 bases sitting between them. The CDR3 nucleotides are TGTGCCAGCAGCGAGTCAGGGGCACCTGCAACTAATGAAAAACTGTTTTTT. Amino acids: CASSESGAPATNEKLFF.

The chain couples TRBV6-5 to TRBJ1-5; no clear D. The CDR3 loop spans 15 amino acids. The germline V gene has CDR1 MNHEY and CDR2 SVGAGI. With 0 bases removed from V and 8 bases from J, the gap between germline ends came to 14 bases. The CDR3 is CASSYSSRENEPQHF. The CDR3 coding sequence is TGTGCCAGCAGTTACTCGTCCCGGGAGAACGAGCCCCAGCATTTT.

The chain is built from TRBV6-2 or TRBV6-3 and TRBJ1-3, with D hard to call. In germline, CDR1 is MNHEY, CDR2 SVGEGT. The CDR3 loop spans 16 amino acids. Trimming pared 2 bases from V and 0 bases from J, leaving 11 bases between. The CDR3 bases are TGTGCCAGCAGTTACGGGAGGCCGAGCTCTGGAAACACCATATATTTT. This translates into CASSYGRPSSGNTIYF.

This clonotype has more than one count but fewer than ten. The chain joins TRBV12-3 or TRBV12-4 to TRBJ2-1; D possibly matches TRBD1 or TRBD2 (6 bases each). The V and J ends lost 3 bases and 5 bases respectively, with 11 bases between them. The CDR3 contains 14 residues. CDR3 coding DNA: TGTGCCAGCAGTTTTGGGGGGCCTAACAATGAGCAGTTCTTC. This codes for CASSFGGPNNEQFF.

This sequence joins TRBV4-2 and TRBJ1-3; D gene unclear. Deletions cut 0 bases from V and 1 base from J, with 7 bases between. Germline CDR1 is LGHNA and CDR2 is YNFKEQ. This CDR3 spans 15 amino acids. The CDR3 region is CASSQEGSSGNTIYF. CDR3 DNA: TGTGCCAGCAGCCAAGAGGGCAGTTCTGGAAACACCATATATTTT.

This chain connects TRBV5-1 to TRBJ2-3, with D perhaps matching TRBD1 or TRBD2 (5 bases each). Germline V gene sequence: CDR1 SGHRS, CDR2 YFSETQ. The length of the CDR3 is 16 residues. Deletions cut 3 bases from V and 3 bases from J, with 17 bases between. CDR3 coding DNA: TGCGCCAGCAGCTGGGACCCGAGGGCCGGTACAGATACGCAGTATTTT. Encoded protein: CASSWDPRAGTDTQYF. Drawing the rest from reference TRBV5-1 and TRBJ2-3, the complete variable domain is KAGVTQTPRYLIKTRGQQVTLSCSPISGHRSVSWYQQTPGQGLQFLFEYFSETQRNKGNFPGRFSGRQFSNSRSEMNVSTLELGDSALYLCASSWDPRAGTDTQYFGPGTRLTVL.

The genes are TRBV11-2 and TRBJ2-2; 10 bases line up with TRBD2. V was clipped by 5 bases and J by 7 bases; unmatched bases: 13. Germline V lookup: CDR1 SGHAT, CDR2 FQNNGV. The CDR3 length is 17 residues. The CDR3, as DNA: TGTGCCAGCAGCCTAATACCCGGACTAGCGGAAATCGGGGAGCTGTTTTTT. Encoded protein: CASSLIPGLAEIGELFF.

This clonotype has ten or more counts. This rearrangement joins TRBV29-1 to TRBJ2-5; no reliable D call. The CDR3 contains 10 residues. Germline CDR1 is SQVTM and CDR2 is ANQGSEA. Deletions cut 4 bases from V and 4 bases from J, with 4 bases between. CDR3 sequence reads: CSVGGETQYF. The CDR3 region has the DNA TGCAGCGTTGGGGGAGAGACCCAGTACTTC.

The table lists this clonotype with many counts. The V gene is TRBV6-4, the J gene TRBJ2-3, with a possible D match to TRBD2 (6 bases). The germline V and J ends were trimmed by 0 bases and 2 bases, with 12 bases remaining between them. The CDR3 sequence is 16 residues long. Germline V CDR1 and CDR2: MRHNA, SNTAGT. The DNA of the CDR3 is TGTGCCAGCAGTGACTCCTCATCGGGAGACACAGATACGCAGTATTTT. Translating it yields CASSDSSSGDTDTQYF.

The chain is built from TRBV4-3 and TRBJ1-5; D may be TRBD1 (5 bases). Trimming shortened V by 4 bases and J by 3 bases, and 13 bases separated the two germline ends. Germline V gene data show CDR1 as LGHNA and CDR2 as YSLEER. The CDR3 has 15 amino acids. This chain's CDR3 is CASSLGTHSNQPQHF. The CDR3 DNA reads as TGCGCCAGCAGCCTCGGGACCCACTCCAATCAGCCCCAGCATTTT.